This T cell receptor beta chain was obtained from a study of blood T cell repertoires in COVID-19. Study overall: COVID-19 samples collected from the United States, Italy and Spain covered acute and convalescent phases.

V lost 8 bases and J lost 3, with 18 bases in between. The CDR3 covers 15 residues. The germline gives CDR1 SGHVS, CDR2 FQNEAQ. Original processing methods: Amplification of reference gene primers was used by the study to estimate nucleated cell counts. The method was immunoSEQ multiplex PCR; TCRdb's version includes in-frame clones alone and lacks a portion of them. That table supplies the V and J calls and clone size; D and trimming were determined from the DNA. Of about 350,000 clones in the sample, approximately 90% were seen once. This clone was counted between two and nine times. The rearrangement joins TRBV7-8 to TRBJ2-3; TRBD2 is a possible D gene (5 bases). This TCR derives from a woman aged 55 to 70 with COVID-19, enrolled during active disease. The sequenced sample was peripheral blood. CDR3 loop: CASCQRAGETDTQYF. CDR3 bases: TGTGCCAGCTGCCAGAGGGCGGGTGAGACAGATACGCAGTATTTT.